Sequencing of this T cell receptor (beta chain) was carried out in a study of monozygotic twins with inflammatory bowel disease. Study-level findings and limits: Discordant twins showed the same repertoire similarity as concordant twins, possibly from limited power.

Germline CDR1 reads SGHRS; CDR2 reads YFSETQ. CDR3 length: 15 residues. cDNA was produced in eight separate reactions per sample. UMIs were attached via template switching, each with a 6-nucleotide sample barcode. Two rounds of nested PCR, of about 16 and 10 cycles, were run on TCRalpha and TCRbeta cDNA. TCRdb reprocessed the 5' RACE reads and stores each CDR3 protein as one record, lacking DNA. The listing records under 150,000 distinct CDR3 sequences. Concerning this clonotype: Antigen: not known.

This sequence originates from a human donor with ulcerative colitis or Crohn's disease, or a healthy co-twin of an affected twin (not recorded which). The sample was blood. This chain connects TRBV5-1 to TRBJ2-7; TCRdb names TRBD1, which stays unverified in the absence of DNA. This chain's CDR3 is CASSWSGTGGVEQYF.